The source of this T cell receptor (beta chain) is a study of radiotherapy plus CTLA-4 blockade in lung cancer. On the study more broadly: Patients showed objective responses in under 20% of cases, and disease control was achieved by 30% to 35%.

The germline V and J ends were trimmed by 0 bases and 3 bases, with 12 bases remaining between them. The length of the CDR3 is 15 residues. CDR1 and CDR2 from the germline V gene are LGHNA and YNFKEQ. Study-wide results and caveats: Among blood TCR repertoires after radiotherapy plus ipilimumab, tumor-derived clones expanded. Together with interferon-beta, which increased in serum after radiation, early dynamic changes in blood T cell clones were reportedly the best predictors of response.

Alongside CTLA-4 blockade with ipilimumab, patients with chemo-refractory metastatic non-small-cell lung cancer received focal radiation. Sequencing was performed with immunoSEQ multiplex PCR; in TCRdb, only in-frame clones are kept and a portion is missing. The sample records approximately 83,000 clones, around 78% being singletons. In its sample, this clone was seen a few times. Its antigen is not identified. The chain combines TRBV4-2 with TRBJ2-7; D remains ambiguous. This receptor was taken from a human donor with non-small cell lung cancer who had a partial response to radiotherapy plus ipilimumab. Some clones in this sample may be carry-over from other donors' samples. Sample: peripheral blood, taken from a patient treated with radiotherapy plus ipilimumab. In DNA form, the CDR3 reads TGTGCCAGCAGCCAAGATCCATCTACGATCTACGAGCAGTACTTC. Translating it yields CASSQDPSTIYEQYF.